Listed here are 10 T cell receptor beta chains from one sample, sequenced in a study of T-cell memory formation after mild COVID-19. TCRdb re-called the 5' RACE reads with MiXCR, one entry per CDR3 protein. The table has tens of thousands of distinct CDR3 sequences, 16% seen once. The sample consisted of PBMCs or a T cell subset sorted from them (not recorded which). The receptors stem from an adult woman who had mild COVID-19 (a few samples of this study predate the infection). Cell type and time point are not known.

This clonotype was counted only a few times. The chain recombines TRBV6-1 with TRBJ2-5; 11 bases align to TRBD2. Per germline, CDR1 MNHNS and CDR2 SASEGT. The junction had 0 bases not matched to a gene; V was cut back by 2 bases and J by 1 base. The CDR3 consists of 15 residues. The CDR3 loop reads CASSELAGGQETQYF. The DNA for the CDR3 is TGTGCCAGCAGTGAACTAGCGGGGGGCCAAGAGACCCAGTACTTC.

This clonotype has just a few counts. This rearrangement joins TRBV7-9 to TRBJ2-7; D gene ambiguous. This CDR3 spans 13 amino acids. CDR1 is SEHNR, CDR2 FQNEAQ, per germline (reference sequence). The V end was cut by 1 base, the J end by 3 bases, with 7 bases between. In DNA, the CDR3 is TGTGCCAGCAGCTTAGTGCACAGCTACGAGCAGTACTTC. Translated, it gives CASSLVHSYEQYF.

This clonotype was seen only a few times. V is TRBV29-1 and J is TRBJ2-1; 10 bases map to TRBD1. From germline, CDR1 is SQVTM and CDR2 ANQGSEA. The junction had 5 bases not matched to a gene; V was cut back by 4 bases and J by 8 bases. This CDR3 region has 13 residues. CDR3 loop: CSVGPGQGYEQFF. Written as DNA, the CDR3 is TGCAGCGTTGGCCCGGGACAGGGGTATGAGCAGTTCTTC.

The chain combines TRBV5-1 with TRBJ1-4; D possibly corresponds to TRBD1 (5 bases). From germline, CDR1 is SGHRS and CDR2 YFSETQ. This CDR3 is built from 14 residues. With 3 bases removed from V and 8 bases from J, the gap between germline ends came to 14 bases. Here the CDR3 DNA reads TGCGCCAGCAGCTGGAATTCACAGGACGAAAAACTGTTTTTT. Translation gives CASSWNSQDEKLFF.

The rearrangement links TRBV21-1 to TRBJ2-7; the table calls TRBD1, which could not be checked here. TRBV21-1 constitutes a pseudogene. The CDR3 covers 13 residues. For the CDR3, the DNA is TGTGCCAGCAGCAAGTGGACAGACTACGAGCAGTACTTC. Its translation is CASSKWTDYEQYF.

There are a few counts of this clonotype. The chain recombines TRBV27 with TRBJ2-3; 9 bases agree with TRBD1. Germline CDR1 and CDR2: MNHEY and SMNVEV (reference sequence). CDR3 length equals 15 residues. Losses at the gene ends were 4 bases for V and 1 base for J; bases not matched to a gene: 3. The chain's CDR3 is CASSSRDRGTDTQYF. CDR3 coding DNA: TGTGCCAGCAGTTCCCGGGACAGGGGCACAGATACGCAGTATTTT.

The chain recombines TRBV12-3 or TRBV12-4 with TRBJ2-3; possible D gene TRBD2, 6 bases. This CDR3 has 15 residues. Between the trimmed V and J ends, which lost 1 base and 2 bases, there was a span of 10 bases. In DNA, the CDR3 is TGTGCCAGCAGTTTAGTAGGACTACCCACAGATACGCAGTATTTT. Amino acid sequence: CASSLVGLPTDTQYF.

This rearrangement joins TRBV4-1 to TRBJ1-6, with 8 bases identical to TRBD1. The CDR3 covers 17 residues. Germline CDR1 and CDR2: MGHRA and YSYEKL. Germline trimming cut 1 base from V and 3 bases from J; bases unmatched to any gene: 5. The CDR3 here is CASSQGTGGNYNSPLHF. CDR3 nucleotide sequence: TGCGCCAGCAGCCAAGGAACAGGGGGAAACTATAATTCACCCCTCCACTTT.

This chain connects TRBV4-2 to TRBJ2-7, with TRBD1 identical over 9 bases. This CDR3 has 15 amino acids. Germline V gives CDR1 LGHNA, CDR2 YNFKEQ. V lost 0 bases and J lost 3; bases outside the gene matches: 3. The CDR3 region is CASSQEGTGYYEQYF. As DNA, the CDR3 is TGTGCCAGCAGCCAAGAAGGGACAGGGTACTACGAGCAGTACTTC.

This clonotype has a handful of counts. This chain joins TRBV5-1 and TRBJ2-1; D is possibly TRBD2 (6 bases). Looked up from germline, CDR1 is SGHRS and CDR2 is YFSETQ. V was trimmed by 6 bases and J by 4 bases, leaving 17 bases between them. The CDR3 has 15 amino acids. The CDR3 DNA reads TGCGCCAGCAAGTTCGTCGGCGGGACTTACAATGAGCAGTTCTTC. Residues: CASKFVGGTYNEQFF.